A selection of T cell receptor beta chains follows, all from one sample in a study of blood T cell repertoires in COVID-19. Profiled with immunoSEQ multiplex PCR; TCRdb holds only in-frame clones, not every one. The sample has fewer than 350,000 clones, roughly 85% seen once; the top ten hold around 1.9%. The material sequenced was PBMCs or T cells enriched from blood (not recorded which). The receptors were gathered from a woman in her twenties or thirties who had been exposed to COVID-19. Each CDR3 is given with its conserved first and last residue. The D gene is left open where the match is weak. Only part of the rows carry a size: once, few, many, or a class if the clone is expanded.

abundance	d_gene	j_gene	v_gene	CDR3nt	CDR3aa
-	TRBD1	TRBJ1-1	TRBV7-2	TGTGCCAGCAGTTTACATCCGGGACAGGGGGAGGTCACTGAAGCTTTCTTT	CASSLHPGQGEVTEAFF
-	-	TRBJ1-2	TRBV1	TGCACCAGCAGCCAAGAGCGGCCGTCACTGGGGGGGGCAGATGGCTACACCTTC	CTSSQERPSLGGADGYTF
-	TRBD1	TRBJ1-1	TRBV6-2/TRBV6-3	TGTGCCAGCAGTGGAGACAGGGGGCCTGAAGCTTTCTTT	CASSGDRGPEAFF
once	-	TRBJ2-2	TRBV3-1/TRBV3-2	TGTGCCAGCAGCCAAGACTCAGGGGCCGGGGAGCTGTTTTTT	CASSQDSGAGELFF
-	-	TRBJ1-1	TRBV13	TGTGCCAGCAGCTTATTGAGTGTTGTCAGGCCGAACACTGAAGCTTTCTTT	CASSLLSVVRPNTEAFF
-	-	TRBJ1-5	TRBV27	TGTGCCAGCAGTACCAGGGAAGCCCGTCATCAGCCCCAGCATTTT	CASSTREARHQPQHF
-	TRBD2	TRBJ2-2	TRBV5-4	TGTGCCAGCAGGGGAGGCGGGAGTGGCGGGGAGCTGTTTTTT	CASRGGGSGGELFF
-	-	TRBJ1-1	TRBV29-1	TGCAGCGTTGCCGGCCGGCCGGGGTCGAGAACTGAAGCTTTCTTT	CSVAGRPGSRTEAFF
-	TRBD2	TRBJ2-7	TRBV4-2	TGTGCCAGCAGCGCGGCTAGCGGGTCCTACGAGCAGTACTTC	CASSAASGSYEQYF
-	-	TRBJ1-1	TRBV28	TGTGCCAGCAGTTTTATACAGAGCACTGAAGCTTTCTTT	CASSFIQSTEAFF
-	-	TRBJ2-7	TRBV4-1	TGCGCCAGCAGCCAAGGAGCGGTTTCCTACGAGCAGTACTTC	CASSQGAVSYEQYF
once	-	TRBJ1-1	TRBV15	TGTGCCACCAGCAGCGCTGGGGGGAGGGGGACTGAAGCTTTCTTT	CATSSAGGRGTEAFF
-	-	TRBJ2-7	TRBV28	TGTGCCAGCAAGCGGTTGGGCAGAATCTACGAGCAGTACTTC	CASKRLGRIYEQYF